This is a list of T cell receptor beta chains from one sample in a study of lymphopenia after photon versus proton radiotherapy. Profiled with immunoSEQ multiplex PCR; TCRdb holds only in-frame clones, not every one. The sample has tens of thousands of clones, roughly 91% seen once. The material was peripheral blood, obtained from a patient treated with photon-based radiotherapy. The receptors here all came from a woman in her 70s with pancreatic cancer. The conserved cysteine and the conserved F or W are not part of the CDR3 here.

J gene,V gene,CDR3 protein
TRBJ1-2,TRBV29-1,SVELGGDYYGYT
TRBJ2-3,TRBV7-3,ASSVLAGGPGTQY
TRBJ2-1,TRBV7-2,ASSLGQVSDEQF
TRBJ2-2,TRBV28,ASSLLGGSTGELF
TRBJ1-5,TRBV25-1,ASRQGIGFNYQPQH
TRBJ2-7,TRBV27,ASSSNSRRHSYEQY
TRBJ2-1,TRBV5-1,ASSFAGENEQF
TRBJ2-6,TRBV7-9,ASSQSNSGANVLT
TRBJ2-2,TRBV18,ASSPTGGNTGELF
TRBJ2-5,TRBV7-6,ASSLAGGEGETQY
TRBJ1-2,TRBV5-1,ASSYGRGDRGGYT
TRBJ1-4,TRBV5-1,ASTSRGTPGEKLF
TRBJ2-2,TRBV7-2,ASSLDSGELF
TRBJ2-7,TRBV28,ASSSESGSDYEQY
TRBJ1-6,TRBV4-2,ASSHRDRNSPLH
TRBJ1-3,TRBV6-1,ASSEAYRNGNTIY
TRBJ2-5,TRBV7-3,ASSSPLETQY
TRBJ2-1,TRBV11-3,ASSLADEQF
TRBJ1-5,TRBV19,ASSIDPRDRGHQPQH
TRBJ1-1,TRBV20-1,SAKGSTEAF
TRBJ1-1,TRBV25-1,ASSDGPGTGGEAF
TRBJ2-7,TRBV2,ASTADRANYEQY
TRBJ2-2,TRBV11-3,ASSLGGANTGELF
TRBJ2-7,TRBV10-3,AISDRDRGSYEQY
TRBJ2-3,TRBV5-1,ASSLTSGGTDTQY
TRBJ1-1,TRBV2,ASRMGQVENTEAF
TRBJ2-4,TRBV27,ASSSWGGAGQDAQY
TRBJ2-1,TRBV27,ASSLTPFWASNEQF